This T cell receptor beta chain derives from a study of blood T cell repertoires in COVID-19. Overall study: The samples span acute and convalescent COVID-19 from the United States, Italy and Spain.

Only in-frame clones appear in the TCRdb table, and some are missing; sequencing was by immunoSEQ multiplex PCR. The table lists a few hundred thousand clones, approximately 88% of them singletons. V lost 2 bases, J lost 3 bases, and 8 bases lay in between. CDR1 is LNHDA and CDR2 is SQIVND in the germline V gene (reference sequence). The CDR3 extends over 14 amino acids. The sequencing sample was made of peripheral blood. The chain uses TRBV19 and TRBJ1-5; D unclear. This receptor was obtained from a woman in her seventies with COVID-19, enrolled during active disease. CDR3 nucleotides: TGTGCCAGTAGTATATTGGCCGCCAATCAGCCCCAGCATTTT. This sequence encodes CASSILAANQPQHF.